This entry concerns a single T cell receptor (beta chain). Its target is unknown. At one of its ends the junction is not consistent with the germline gene, which may arise from a read error. The same CDR3 also results from other DNA sequences found in this sample. This entry comes from a study of cytomegalovirus exposure and HLA in healthy donors. Study findings and constraints: Later analysis indicated greater clonal expansion among HLA-associated TCR beta chains than among equally common other chains.

It was with 60 Vbeta and 13 Jbeta primers that the PCR ran. TCRdb's copy holds only in-frame clones and misses some; the assay was immunoSEQ multiplex PCR. The data contain under 250,000 clones, approximately 85% of them singletons. The CDR3 covers 17 residues. The V gene's germline CDR1 is SNHLY and CDR2 FYNNEI. Specimen: PBMCs. The chain carries TRBV2 and TRBJ1-1; D is unresolved. This TCR came from a woman between 40 and 50 years old in good health and CMV-seronegative. CDR3 sequence (DNA): TGTGCCAGCAGCGAAGCCTACCTACAGATTGTGAACACTGAAGCTTTCTTT. Translated, it gives CASSEAYLQIVNTEAFF.